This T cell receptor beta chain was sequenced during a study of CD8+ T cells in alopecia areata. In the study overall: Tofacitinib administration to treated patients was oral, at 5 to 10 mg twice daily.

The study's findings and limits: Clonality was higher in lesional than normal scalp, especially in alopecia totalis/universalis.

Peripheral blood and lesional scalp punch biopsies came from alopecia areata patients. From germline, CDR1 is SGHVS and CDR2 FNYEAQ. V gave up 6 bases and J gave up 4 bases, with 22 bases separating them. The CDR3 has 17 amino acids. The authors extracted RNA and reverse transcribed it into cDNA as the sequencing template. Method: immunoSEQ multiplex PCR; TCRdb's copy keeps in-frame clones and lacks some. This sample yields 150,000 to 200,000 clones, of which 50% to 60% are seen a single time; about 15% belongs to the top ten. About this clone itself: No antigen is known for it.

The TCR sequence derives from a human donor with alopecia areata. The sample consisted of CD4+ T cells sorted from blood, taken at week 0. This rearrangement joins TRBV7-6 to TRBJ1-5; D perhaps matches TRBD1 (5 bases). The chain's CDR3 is CASSPMVGQGQNQPQHF. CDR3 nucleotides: TGTGCCAGCAGTCCGATGGTGGGCCAGGGTCAGAATCAGCCCCAGCATTTT.